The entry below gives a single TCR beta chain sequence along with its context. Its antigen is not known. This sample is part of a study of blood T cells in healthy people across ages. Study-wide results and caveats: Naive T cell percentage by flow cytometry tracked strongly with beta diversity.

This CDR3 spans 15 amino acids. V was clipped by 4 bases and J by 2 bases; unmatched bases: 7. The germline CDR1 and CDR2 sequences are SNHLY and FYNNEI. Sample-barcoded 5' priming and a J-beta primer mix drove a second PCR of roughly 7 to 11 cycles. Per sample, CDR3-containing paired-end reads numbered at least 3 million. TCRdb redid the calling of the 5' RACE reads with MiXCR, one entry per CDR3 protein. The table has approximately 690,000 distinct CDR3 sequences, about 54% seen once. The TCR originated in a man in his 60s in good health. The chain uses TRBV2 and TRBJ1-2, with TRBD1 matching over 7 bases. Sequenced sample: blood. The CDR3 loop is CASSVEGAGNYGYTF. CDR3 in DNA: TGTGCCAGCAGTGTGGAGGGGGCGGGGAACTATGGCTACACCTTC.